Below are 6 T cell receptor beta chains sequenced from a single sample in a study of blood T cell repertoires in COVID-19. Libraries were prepared by immunoSEQ multiplex PCR; TCRdb keeps only in-frame clonotypes and omits some of them. The table records about 200,000 clones, 82% of them present only once. Material for sequencing was peripheral blood. The receptors come from a woman in her 70s with COVID-19, enrolled during active disease.

This sequence joins TRBV27 and TRBJ1-6, with 8 bases aligning to TRBD1. The CDR3 is 16 amino acids. J was trimmed by 7 bases and V by 0 bases; bases with no gene match: 5. Germline V gene data show CDR1 as MNHEY and CDR2 as SMNVEV (reference sequence). CDR3 amino acids: CASSLSTGDRNSPLHF. The CDR3 DNA follows: TGTGCCAGCAGTTTATCGACAGGGGATAGGAATTCACCCCTCCACTTT.

The V gene is TRBV5-1, the J gene TRBJ2-2, with D possibly matching TRBD1 (5 bases). Germline CDR1 and CDR2: SGHRS and YFSETQ. V was clipped by 4 bases and J by 3 bases, with 13 bases between them. There are 15 residues in the CDR3. CDR3 region: CASSTRGLDTGELFF. In DNA form, the CDR3 reads TGCGCCAGCAGCACAAGGGGTCTCGACACCGGGGAGCTGTTTTTT.

The rearrangement uses TRBV24-1 and TRBJ2-7; 9 nucleotides match TRBD1. Germline values: CDR1 KGHDR, CDR2 SFDVKD. The CDR3 spans 15 residues. J gave up 3 bases and V 3 bases, and 5 bases lay outside the gene matches. CDR3 protein: CATSDGGTGSYEQYF. DNA for the CDR3: TGTGCCACCAGTGATGGTGGGACAGGGAGCTACGAGCAGTACTTC.

CDR3 sequence reads: CASKGEVSSDTQYF. The CDR3 region has the DNA TGCGCCAGCAAGGGAGAGGTATCATCAGATACGCAGTATTTT. V and J are TRBV10-2 and TRBJ2-3; possibly TRBD2 for D (5 bases). The germline V gene encodes CDR1 WSHSY and CDR2 SAAADI. The CDR3 contains 14 residues. V was clipped by 7 bases and J by 4 bases, with 15 bases between them.

This clone was observed a handful of times. In DNA form, the CDR3 reads TGCAGCGTTGAGACGACACCCTGGACAGGGAGTGAGCAGTTCTTC. This gives the protein CSVETTPWTGSEQFF. The genes are TRBV29-1 and TRBJ2-1; 8 nucleotides agree with TRBD1. J gave up 9 bases and V 3 bases, and 13 bases lay outside the gene matches. Looked up from germline, CDR1 is SQVTM and CDR2 is ANQGSEA. The CDR3 covers 15 residues.

This sequence joins TRBV27 and TRBJ2-3, with TRBD2 matching over 12 bases. Germline loops: CDR1 MNHEY, CDR2 SMNVEV (reference sequence). The V gene end was trimmed by 6 bases and the J gene end by 3 bases; junction bases not matched to a gene: 10. There are 17 residues in the CDR3. The CDR3 bases are TGTGCCAGCAGGGCAATACTAGCGGGAGGTCCTACAGATACGCAGTATTTT. Translation gives CASRAILAGGPTDTQYF.